The rows below give T cell receptor beta chains drawn from one sample of a study of blood T cells in healthy people across ages. TCRdb redid the calling of the 5' RACE reads with MiXCR, one entry per CDR3 protein. The table shows over 600,000 distinct CDR3 sequences, with over 40% occurring only once. The sequenced sample consisted of blood. These receptors came from an elderly man in good health. Both conserved end residues are part of each CDR3. The D gene is left open where the match is weak. Clone size appears in some rows only: once, few, many, or a class for an expanded clone.

clone_size	v_call	d_call	j_call	cdr3_aa	cdr3_nt
many	TRBV5-5	TRBD1	TRBJ1-1	CASRPSGGWEAFF	TGTGCCAGCAGACCATCAGGGGGCTGGGAAGCTTTCTTT
few	TRBV20-1	-	TRBJ2-7	CSARAARVSYEQYF	TGCAGTGCTAGAGCGGCTAGGGTCTCCTACGAGCAGTACTTC
-	TRBV20-1	-	TRBJ1-2	CSARVPGGPDGYTF	TGCAGTGCTAGAGTCCCAGGAGGCCCCGATGGCTACACCTTC
-	TRBV4-3	-	TRBJ2-1	CASSQDDGSYNEQFF	TGCGCCAGCAGCCAAGATGACGGCAGCTACAATGAGCAGTTCTTC
once	TRBV7-9	-	TRBJ1-4	CASTILRGRTNEKLFF	TGTGCCAGCACCATACTCAGGGGAAGGACTAATGAAAAACTGTTTTTT
-	TRBV7-9	-	TRBJ2-3	CAGSLGDTQYF	TGTGCCGGCAGCTTAGGTGATACGCAGTATTTT
-	TRBV20-1	TRBD2	TRBJ2-4	CIASHLAGELAKNIQYF	TGCATTGCTAGCCACCTAGCGGGGGAACTAGCCAAAAACATTCAGTACTTC
many	TRBV12-3/TRBV12-4	TRBD2	TRBJ2-7	CASNLRGGTSRYEQYF	TGTGCCAGCAATCTCCGAGGGGGGACTAGCCGGTACGAGCAGTACTTC
few	TRBV10-3	-	TRBJ2-6	CAISESPGFGSGANVLTF	TGTGCCATCAGTGAAAGCCCTGGATTCGGATCTGGGGCCAACGTCCTGACTTTC
-	TRBV21-1	-	TRBJ1-2	CASKRGPDPPAVLYGYTF	TGTGCCAGCAAACGGGGACCAGACCCCCCCGCAGTTCTCTATGGCTACACCTTC
few	TRBV20-1	-	TRBJ2-7	CSARDSSRNTYEQYF	TGCAGTGCTAGAGATTCTTCGAGGAATACTTACGAGCAGTACTTC
-	TRBV7-2	TRBD1	TRBJ1-2	CASSSSRGTGYGYTF	TGTGCCAGCAGCTCCAGCAGGGGGACGGGTTATGGCTACACCTTC
-	TRBV27	-	TRBJ2-2	CASSVRGITGELFF	TGTGCCAGCAGTGTGAGGGGGATAACCGGGGAGCTGTTTTTT
-	TRBV20-1	-	TRBJ2-7	CSAKTGGGPHEQYF	TGCAGTGCTAAGACAGGCGGGGGCCCCCACGAGCAGTACTTC
-	TRBV5-1	TRBD2	TRBJ2-1	CACMGLAGDYEQFF	TGCGCCTGCATGGGGCTAGCGGGAGATTATGAGCAGTTCTTC
few	TRBV7-2	TRBD2	TRBJ2-3	CASSLGDLAGVPDTQYF	TGTGCCAGCAGCTTAGGGGACCTAGCGGGAGTACCAGATACGCAGTATTTT
-	TRBV4-3	TRBD2	TRBJ2-4	CASSQDAGAINIQYF	TGCGCCAGCAGCCAAGATGCGGGAGCGATAAACATTCAGTACTTC
-	TRBV28	TRBD2	TRBJ2-7	CVTGGYEQYF	TGTGTAACGGGGGGCTACGAGCAGTACTTC
few	TRBV2	-	TRBJ2-7	CASSERLASSLKSYEQYF	TGTGCCAGCAGTGAGCGGCTAGCGTCTAGTCTTAAGTCCTACGAGCAGTACTTC
many	TRBV29-1	-	TRBJ2-6	CSVEDRGKGRGSGANVLTF	TGCAGCGTTGAAGATCGAGGAAAGGGTCGGGGATCTGGGGCCAACGTCCTGACTTTC
-	TRBV19	-	TRBJ2-7	CASSIEGHSNYEQYF	TGTGCCAGTAGTATAGAGGGACATTCGAACTACGAGCAGTACTTC
once	TRBV6-2/TRBV6-3	TRBD1	TRBJ1-5	CASRPTGVGNQPQHF	TGTGCCAGCAGACCGACAGGGGTAGGCAATCAGCCCCAGCATTTT
-	TRBV20-1	TRBD2	TRBJ2-5	CSARDPRLAGPLQETQYF	TGCAGTGCTAGAGATCCTAGACTAGCGGGGCCTCTCCAAGAGACCCAGTACTTC
-	TRBV19	-	TRBJ2-7	CASSTRDTKSYEQYF	TGTGCCAGTAGTACCCGGGACACCAAGTCCTACGAGCAGTACTTC
-	TRBV6-2/TRBV6-3	-	TRBJ2-7	CASSYIGGKGYEQYF	TGTGCCAGCAGTTACATCGGCGGGAAGGGCTACGAGCAGTACTTC
-	TRBV20-1	TRBD1	TRBJ2-7	CSAPRTGGLYEQYF	TGCAGTGCTCCACGGACAGGGGGCCTCTACGAGCAGTACTTC
-	TRBV6-2/TRBV6-3	TRBD1	TRBJ1-1	CAGRDRGNTEAFF	TGTGCCGGCAGAGACAGGGGGAACACTGAAGCTTTCTTT
-	TRBV7-9	-	TRBJ2-5	CASSLFARAYGQFNEQYF	TGTGCCAGCAGCTTATTCGCCCGGGCGTATGGGCAGTTCAATGAGCAGTACTTC
-	TRBV10-1	-	TRBJ2-5	CASSRALGETQYF	TGCGCCAGCAGCAGGGCCCTTGGGGAGACCCAGTACTTC
-	TRBV28	-	TRBJ1-4	CASASWRTASTNEKLFF	TGTGCCAGCGCTTCGTGGAGGACAGCTTCAACTAATGAAAAACTGTTTTTT
-	TRBV20-1	-	TRBJ1-1	CSARPSERAFF	TGCAGTGCTAGACCTTCCGAGAGAGCTTTCTTT
many	TRBV11-2	-	TRBJ2-7	CASSLFYEQYF	TGTGCCAGCAGCTTATTCTACGAGCAGTACTTC
-	TRBV30	-	TRBJ1-6	CAWGGSRESPLHF	TGTGCCTGGGGCGGGTCCAGGGAGTCACCCCTCCACTTT
few	TRBV7-9	TRBD2	TRBJ2-1	CASSLIVAGANNEQFF	TGTGCCAGCAGCTTAATTGTAGCGGGAGCGAACAATGAGCAGTTCTTC
few	TRBV3-1	TRBD2	TRBJ2-5	CASSDRLAGLKETQYF	TGTGCCAGCAGCGACAGACTAGCGGGCCTCAAAGAGACCCAGTACTTC
-	TRBV30	TRBD2	TRBJ2-3	CAWRGAGDTDTQYF	TGTGCCTGGAGAGGAGCGGGGGACACAGATACGCAGTATTTT
-	TRBV20-1	TRBD2	TRBJ2-3	CSAKAGATDTQYF	TGCAGTGCTAAAGCGGGGGCCACAGATACGCAGTATTTT
-	TRBV25-1	TRBD1	TRBJ2-7	CASREQGLNEQYF	TGTGCCAGCAGAGAACAGGGGCTCAACGAGCAGTACTTC
-	TRBV5-1	-	TRBJ2-1	CASSTVETREQFF	TGCGCCAGCAGCACCGTAGAGACACGTGAGCAGTTCTTC
-	TRBV5-1	-	TRBJ1-6	CASNEAGQENSPLHF	TGCGCCAGCAACGAAGCGGGTCAGGAAAATTCACCCCTCCACTTT
-	TRBV6-5	-	TRBJ2-1	CASSSPEGSYNEQFF	TGTGCCAGCAGTTCACCTGAGGGCTCCTACAATGAGCAGTTCTTC
-	TRBV2	-	TRBJ2-7	CASSEGGAGDSYEQYF	TGTGCCAGCAGTGAGGGGGGGGCGGGTGACTCCTACGAGCAGTACTTC
-	TRBV5-1	-	TRBJ2-7	CASSWVGAGARYEQYF	TGCGCCAGCAGCTGGGTAGGAGCAGGGGCGAGATACGAGCAGTACTTC
-	TRBV13	-	TRBJ1-3	CASSLGRGSSGNTIYF	TGTGCCAGCAGCTTAGGGCGGGGGAGCTCTGGAAACACCATATATTTT
few	TRBV4-1	-	TRBJ2-3	CASSQRSNRPDTQYF	TGCGCCAGCAGCCAACGATCGAATCGGCCAGATACGCAGTATTTT
-	TRBV6-5	TRBD1	TRBJ1-6	CASRTQGLAHNSPLHF	TGTGCCAGCAGAACACAGGGGTTGGCCCATAATTCACCCCTCCACTTT
-	TRBV5-1	-	TRBJ2-7	CASRLDGTGYNEQYF	TGCGCCAGCAGATTGGACGGGACCGGCTACAATGAGCAGTACTTC
few	TRBV12-3/TRBV12-4	TRBD1	TRBJ2-7	CASSRAGTGDGEQYF	TGTGCCAGCAGTCGCGCCGGGACAGGGGACGGGGAGCAGTACTTC
few	TRBV14	-	TRBJ2-1	CASSLGLESEGQFF	TGTGCCAGCAGCCTAGGACTGGAGTCTGAGGGGCAGTTCTTC
-	TRBV7-9	TRBD2	TRBJ2-2	CASSLAPAGVNTGELFF	TGTGCCAGCAGCTTAGCGCCGGCGGGGGTGAACACCGGGGAGCTGTTTTTT
few	TRBV2	-	TRBJ1-1	CASSEQTVGAGNTEAFF	TGTGCCAGCAGTGAGCAGACCGTGGGGGCAGGGAACACTGAAGCTTTCTTT
-	TRBV7-2	-	TRBJ2-1	CASSPDGRGRDEQFF	TGTGCCAGCAGCCCGGACGGGCGCGGAAGGGATGAGCAGTTCTTC
few	TRBV20-1	-	TRBJ2-5	CSARDGATQLVKQYF	TGCAGTGCTAGAGATGGGGCTACACAGCTGGTGAAGCAGTACTTC
-	TRBV18	TRBD1	TRBJ2-5	CASSLHRGETQYF	TGTGCCAGCTCACTACACAGGGGAGAGACCCAGTACTTC
-	TRBV11-2	-	TRBJ2-7	CASSLVGLAEQYF	TGTGCCAGCAGCTTAGTAGGGTTGGCCGAGCAGTACTTC